This section outlines one T cell receptor beta chain sequence together with its context. Its antigen is not known. V shed 5 bases and J shed 8 bases, with 7 bases lying between them. Germline V gene sequence: CDR1 GTSNPN, CDR2 SVGIG (reference sequence). The CDR3 totals 10 residues. The data belong to a study of CD8+ T cells in alopecia areata. Study as a whole: Those treated were given oral tofacitinib at 5 to 10 mg twice daily. Study-wide results and caveats: Scalp samples also yield sequences from resident alphabeta T cells of normal skin.

Extracted RNA was reverse transcribed, and the resulting cDNA served as sequencing template. This table comes from immunoSEQ multiplex PCR, and its TCRdb copy is limited to in-frame clones, with some not included. The repertoire holds over 150,000 clones, with roughly 50% as singletons. The treatment is: oral pan-JAK inhibitor, 5-10 mg twice daily. PBMCs served as the source from which CD4+ and CD8+ T cells were sorted. This sequence originates from a human donor with alopecia areata. The rearrangement uses TRBV30 and TRBJ2-1; no clear D gene. The starting material was CD8+ T cells sorted from blood, obtained at week 24, from a patient treated with tofacitinib. The CDR3 DNA reads as TGTGCCTGGGGCCGGCATGAGCAGTTCTTC. This codes for CAWGRHEQFF.